This T cell receptor beta chain was obtained from a study of T cells in Graves' hyperthyroidism and ophthalmopathy. RNA transcripts served as the template for amplifying TCR beta CDR3 regions. HTBI primers were employed in a first-round RT-PCR of the TCR CDR3. Each CDR3 protein is one row after TCRdb ran MiXCR on the multiplex PCR reads. The sample has about 360,000 distinct CDR3 sequences, roughly an eighth seen once; the top ten hold 9.2%. V lost 10 bases, J lost 7 bases, and 13 bases lay in between. CDR3 length: 11 amino acids. CDR1 is MDHEN, CDR2 SYDVKM, per germline. The origin of this receptor is a woman between 18 and 30 years old with Graves' hyperthyroidism. Sample: blood. The chain couples TRBV28 to TRBJ2-5; the D gene is possibly TRBD1 (5 bases). CDR3 residues: CATQGFGTQYF. The DNA for the CDR3 is TGTGCCACCCAGGGTTTTGGGACCCAGTACTTC.